This T cell receptor beta chain was sequenced in a study of CD8+ T cells in alopecia areata. Study information: A 6-month period off drug followed tofacitinib, which lasted 6 to 18 months. General study findings and limits: Sharing of TCR sequences between patients (possibly for HLA-related reasons) was less clear than in mice.

Following RNA extraction, reverse transcription yielded cDNA that acted as the sequencing template. Sequencing was performed with immunoSEQ multiplex PCR; in TCRdb, only in-frame clones are kept and a portion is missing. The sample records about 220,000 clones, about 50% being singletons. This CDR3 is 13 amino acids long. The ends lost 6 bases at V and 3 bases at J; junction bases unmatched: 5. Germline CDR1 reads MNHNY; CDR2 reads SVGAGI (reference sequence). Described treatment: oral pan-JAK inhibitor, 5-10 mg twice daily. This clone was counted between two and nine times. Its target is unknown. The input for sequencing was CD4+ T cells sorted from blood, taken at week 4, from a patient treated with tofacitinib. The source is a human donor with alopecia areata. This chain links TRBV6-6 with TRBJ2-7, with 7 bases identical to TRBD1. The CDR3 protein is CASRPGQVYEQYF. CDR3 nucleotide sequence: TGTGCCAGCAGGCCCGGACAGGTCTACGAGCAGTACTTC.